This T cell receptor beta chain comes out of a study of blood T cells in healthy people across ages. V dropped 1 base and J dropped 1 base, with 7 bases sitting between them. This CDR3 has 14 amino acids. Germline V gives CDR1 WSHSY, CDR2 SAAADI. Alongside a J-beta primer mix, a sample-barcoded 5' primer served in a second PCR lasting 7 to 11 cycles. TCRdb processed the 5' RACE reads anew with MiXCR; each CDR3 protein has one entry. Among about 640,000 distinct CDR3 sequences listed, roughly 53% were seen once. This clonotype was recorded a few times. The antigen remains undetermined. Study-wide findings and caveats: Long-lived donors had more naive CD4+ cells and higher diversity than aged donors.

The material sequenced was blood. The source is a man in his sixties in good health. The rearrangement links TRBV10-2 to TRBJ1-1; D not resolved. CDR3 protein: CASSEWGRNTEAFF. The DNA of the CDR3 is TGCGCCAGCAGTGAGTGGGGAAGGAACACTGAAGCTTTCTTT.